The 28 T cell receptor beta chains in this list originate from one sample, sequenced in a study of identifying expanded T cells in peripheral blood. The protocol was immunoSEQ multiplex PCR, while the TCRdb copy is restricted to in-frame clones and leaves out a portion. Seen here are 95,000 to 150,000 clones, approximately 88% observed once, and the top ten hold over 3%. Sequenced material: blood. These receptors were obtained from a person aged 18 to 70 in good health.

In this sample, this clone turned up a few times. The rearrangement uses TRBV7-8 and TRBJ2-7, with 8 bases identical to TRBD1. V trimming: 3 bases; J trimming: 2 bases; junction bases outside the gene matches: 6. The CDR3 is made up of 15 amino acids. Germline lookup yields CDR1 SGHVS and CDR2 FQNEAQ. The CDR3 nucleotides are TGTGCCAGCAGCTTGCAGGGGGCCCAAGCCTACGAGCAGTACTTC. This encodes CASSLQGAQAYEQYF.

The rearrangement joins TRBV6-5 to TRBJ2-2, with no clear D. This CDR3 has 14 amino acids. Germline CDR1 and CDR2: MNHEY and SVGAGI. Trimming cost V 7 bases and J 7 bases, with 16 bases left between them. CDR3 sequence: CASTKGLERGELFF. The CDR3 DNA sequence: TGTGCCAGCACCAAAGGCCTAGAGCGCGGGGAGCTGTTTTTT.

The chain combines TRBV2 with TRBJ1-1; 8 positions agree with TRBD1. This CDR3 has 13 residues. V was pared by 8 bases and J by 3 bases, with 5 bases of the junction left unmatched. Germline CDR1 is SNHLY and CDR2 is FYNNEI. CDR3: CASGGQGYTEAFF. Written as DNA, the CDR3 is TGTGCCAGCGGCGGACAGGGATACACTGAAGCTTTCTTT.

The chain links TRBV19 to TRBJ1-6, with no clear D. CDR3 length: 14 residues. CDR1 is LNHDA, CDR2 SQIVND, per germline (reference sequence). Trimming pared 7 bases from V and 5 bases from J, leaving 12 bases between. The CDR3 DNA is TGTGCCAGTAACGCGGCAGGAAATAATTCACCCCTCCACTTT. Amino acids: CASNAAGNNSPLHF.

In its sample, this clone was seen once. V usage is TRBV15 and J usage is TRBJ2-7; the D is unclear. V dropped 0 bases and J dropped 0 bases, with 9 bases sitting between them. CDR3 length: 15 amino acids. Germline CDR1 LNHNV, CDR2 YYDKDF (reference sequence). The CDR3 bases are TGTGCCACCAGCAGAGATCCCCAGACCTCCTACGAGCAGTACTTC. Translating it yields CATSRDPQTSYEQYF. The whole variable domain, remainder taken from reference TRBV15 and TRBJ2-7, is DAMVIQNPRYQVTQFGKPVTLSCSQTLNHNVMYWYQQKSSQAPKLLFHYYDKDFNNEADTPDNFQSRRPNTSFCFLDIRSPGLGDTAMYLCATSRDPQTSYEQYFGPGTRLTVT.

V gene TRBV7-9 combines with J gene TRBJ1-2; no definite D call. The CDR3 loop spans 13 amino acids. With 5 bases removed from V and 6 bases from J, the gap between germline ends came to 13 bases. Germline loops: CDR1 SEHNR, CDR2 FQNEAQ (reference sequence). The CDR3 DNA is TGTGCCAGCAGCCCCTCTGACACCGATGGCTACACCTTC. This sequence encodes CASSPSDTDGYTF.

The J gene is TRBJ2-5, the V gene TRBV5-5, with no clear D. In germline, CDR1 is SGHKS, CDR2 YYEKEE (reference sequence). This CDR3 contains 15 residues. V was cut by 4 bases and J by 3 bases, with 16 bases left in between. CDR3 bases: TGTGCCAGCAGCCTAGTGACAAACACTGAAGAGACCCAGTACTTC. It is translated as CASSLVTNTEETQYF.

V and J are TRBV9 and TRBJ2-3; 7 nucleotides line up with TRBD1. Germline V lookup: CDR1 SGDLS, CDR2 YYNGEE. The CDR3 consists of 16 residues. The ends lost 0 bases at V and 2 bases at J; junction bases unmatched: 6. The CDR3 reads CASSVEGQATTDTQYF. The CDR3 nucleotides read TGTGCCAGCAGCGTAGAAGGACAGGCAACCACAGATACGCAGTATTTT. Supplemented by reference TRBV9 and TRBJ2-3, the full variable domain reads DSGVTQTPKHLITATGQRVTLRCSPRSGDLSVYWYQQSLDQGLQFLIQYYNGEERAKGNILERFSAQQFPDLHSELNLSSLELGDSALYFCASSVEGQATTDTQYFGPGTRLTVL.

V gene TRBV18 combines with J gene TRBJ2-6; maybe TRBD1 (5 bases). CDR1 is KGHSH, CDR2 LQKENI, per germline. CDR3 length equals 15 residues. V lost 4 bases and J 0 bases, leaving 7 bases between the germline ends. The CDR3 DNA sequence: TGTGCCAGCTCACGACAGAACTCTGGGGCCAACGTCCTGACTTTC. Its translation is CASSRQNSGANVLTF.

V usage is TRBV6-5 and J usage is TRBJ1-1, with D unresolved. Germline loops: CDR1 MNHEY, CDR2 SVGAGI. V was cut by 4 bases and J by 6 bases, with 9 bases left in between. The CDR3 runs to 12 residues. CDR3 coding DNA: TGTGCCAGCAGTTTCGTAGGGTCTGAAGCTTTCTTT. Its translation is CASSFVGSEAFF.

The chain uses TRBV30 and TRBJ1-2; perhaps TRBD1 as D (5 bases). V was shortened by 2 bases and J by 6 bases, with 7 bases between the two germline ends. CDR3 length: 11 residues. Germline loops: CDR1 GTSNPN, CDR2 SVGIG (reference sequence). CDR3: CAWSRGDGYTF. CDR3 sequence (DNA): TGTGCCTGGAGTCGAGGGGATGGCTACACCTTC.

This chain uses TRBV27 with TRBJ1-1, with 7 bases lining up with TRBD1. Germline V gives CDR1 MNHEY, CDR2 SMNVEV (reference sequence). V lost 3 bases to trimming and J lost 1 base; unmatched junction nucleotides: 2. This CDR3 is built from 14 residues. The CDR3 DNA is TGTGCCAGCAGTTTGGCAGGGGGGAACACTGAAGCTTTCTTT. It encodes CASSLAGGNTEAFF.

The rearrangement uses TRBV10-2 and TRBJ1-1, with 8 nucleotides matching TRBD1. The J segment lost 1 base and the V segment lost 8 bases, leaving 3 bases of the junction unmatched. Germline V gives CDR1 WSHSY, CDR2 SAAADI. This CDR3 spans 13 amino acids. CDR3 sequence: CASWTGQNTEAFF. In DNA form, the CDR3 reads TGCGCCAGCTGGACAGGGCAGAACACTGAAGCTTTCTTT.

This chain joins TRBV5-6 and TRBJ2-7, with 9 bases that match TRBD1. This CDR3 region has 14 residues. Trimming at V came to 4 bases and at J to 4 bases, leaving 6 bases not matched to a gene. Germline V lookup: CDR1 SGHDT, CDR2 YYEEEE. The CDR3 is CASSVGQGMYEQYF. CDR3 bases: TGTGCCAGCAGCGTTGGACAGGGGATGTACGAGCAGTACTTC.

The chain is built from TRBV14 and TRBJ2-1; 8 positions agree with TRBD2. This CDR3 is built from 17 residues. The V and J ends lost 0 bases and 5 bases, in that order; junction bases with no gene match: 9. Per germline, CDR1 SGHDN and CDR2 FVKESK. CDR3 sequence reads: CASSQDLGLGGNNEQFF. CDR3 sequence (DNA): TGTGCCAGCAGCCAAGACCTGGGACTAGGGGGAAACAATGAGCAGTTCTTC.

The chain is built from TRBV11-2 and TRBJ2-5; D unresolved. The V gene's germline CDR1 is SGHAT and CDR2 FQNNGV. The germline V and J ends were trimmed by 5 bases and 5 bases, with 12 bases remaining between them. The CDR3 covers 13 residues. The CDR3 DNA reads TGTGCCAGCAGCCCTCGACAATGGGAGACCCAGTACTTC. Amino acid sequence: CASSPRQWETQYF.

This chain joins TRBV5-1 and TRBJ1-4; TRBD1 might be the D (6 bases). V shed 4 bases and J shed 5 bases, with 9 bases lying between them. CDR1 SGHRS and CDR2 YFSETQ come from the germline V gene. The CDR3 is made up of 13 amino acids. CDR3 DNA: TGCGCCAGCAGCACACAGGGAAATGAAAAACTGTTTTTT. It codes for CASSTQGNEKLFF.

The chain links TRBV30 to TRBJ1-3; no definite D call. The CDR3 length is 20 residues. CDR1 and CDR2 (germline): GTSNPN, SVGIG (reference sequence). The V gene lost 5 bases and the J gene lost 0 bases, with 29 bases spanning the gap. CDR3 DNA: TGTGCCTGGGGCGGAATAGGACTCTCTCACGGACCCAGCTCTGGAAACACCATATATTTT. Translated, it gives CAWGGIGLSHGPSSGNTIYF.

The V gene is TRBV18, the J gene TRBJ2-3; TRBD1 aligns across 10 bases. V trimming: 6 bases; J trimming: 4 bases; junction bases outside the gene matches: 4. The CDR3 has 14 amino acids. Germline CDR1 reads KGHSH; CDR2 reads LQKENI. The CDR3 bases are TGTGCCAGCTCGCTGACAGGGGGCGCAGATACGCAGTATTTT. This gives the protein CASSLTGGADTQYF.

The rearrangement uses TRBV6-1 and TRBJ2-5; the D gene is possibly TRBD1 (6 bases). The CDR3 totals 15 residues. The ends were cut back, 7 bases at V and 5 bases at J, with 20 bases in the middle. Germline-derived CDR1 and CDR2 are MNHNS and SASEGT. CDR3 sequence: CASNLKQGLGETQYF. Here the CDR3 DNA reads TGTGCCAGCAATTTGAAACAGGGCTTAGGGGAGACCCAGTACTTC.

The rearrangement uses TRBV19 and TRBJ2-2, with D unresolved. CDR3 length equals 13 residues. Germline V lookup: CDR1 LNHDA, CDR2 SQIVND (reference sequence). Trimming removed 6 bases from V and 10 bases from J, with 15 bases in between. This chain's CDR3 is CASRSNPAEELFF. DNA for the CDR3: TGTGCCAGTAGAAGTAATCCGGCCGAGGAGCTGTTTTTT.

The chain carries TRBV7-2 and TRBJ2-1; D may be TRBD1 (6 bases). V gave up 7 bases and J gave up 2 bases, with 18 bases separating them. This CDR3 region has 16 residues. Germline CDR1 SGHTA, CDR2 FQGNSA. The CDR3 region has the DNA TGTGCCAGCACCCCGCCCTCCGACAGGCCCTACAATGAGCAGTTCTTC. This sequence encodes CASTPPSDRPYNEQFF.

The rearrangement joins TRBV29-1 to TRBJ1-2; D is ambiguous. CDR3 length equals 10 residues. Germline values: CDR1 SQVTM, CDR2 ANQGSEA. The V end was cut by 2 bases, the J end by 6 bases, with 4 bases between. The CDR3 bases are TGCAGCGTTGAACGGAATGGCTACACCTTC. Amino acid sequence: CSVERNGYTF.

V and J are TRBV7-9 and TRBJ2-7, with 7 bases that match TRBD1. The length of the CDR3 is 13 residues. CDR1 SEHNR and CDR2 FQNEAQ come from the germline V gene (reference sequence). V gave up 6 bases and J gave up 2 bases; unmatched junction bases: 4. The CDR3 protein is CASRTTGAYEQYF. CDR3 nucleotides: TGTGCCAGCAGGACTACAGGGGCCTACGAGCAGTACTTC.

The CDR3 here is CASSLGMLRETQYF. Here the CDR3 DNA reads TGTGCCAGCAGCTTAGGCATGCTAAGAGAGACCCAGTACTTC. V and J are TRBV7-2 and TRBJ2-5, with no clear D. The V gene's germline CDR1 is SGHTA and CDR2 FQGNSA. The CDR3 covers 14 residues. Trimming left V 1 base short and J 4 bases short, with 10 bases between.

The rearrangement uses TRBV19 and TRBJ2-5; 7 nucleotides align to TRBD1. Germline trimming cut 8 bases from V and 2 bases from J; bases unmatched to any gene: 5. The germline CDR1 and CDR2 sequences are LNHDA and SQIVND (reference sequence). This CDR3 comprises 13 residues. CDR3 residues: CASAQGVQETQYF. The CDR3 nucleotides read TGTGCCAGTGCTCAGGGGGTTCAAGAGACCCAGTACTTC.

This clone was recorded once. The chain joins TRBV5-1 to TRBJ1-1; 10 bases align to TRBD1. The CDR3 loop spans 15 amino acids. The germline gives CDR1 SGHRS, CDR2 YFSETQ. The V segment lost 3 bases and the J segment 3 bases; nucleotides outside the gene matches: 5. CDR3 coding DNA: TGCGCCAGCAGCTCGACAGGGGGCGGTTACACTGAAGCTTTCTTT. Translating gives CASSSTGGGYTEAFF.

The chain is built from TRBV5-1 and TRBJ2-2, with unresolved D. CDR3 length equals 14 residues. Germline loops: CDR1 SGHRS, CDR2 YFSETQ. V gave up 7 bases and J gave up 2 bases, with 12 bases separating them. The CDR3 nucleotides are TGCGCCAGCCAGGACCCGAAAAACACCGGGGAGCTGTTTTTT. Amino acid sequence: CASQDPKNTGELFF.